These T cell receptor beta chains were read from a single sample in a study of CD8+ T cells in alopecia areata. Sequencing was performed with immunoSEQ multiplex PCR; in TCRdb, only in-frame clones are kept and a portion is missing. This table has approximately 140,000 clones, approximately 45% appearing once. Sequenced input: CD4+ T cells sorted from blood. The receptors were gathered from a human donor with alopecia areata. Each CDR3 is given with its conserved first and last residue. The D gene is left open where the match is weak. Clone size is shown for a subset of rows, as once, few, many or a class of expanded clone.

TRBJ1-1 | few | TRBD1 | TRBV13 | CATQDRAYENTEAFF | TGTGCCACCCAAGACAGGGCGTACGAGAACACTGAAGCTTTCTTT
TRBJ2-5 | . | . | TRBV5-4 | CASSLDFHSGAGTQYF | TGTGCCAGCAGCTTGGATTTCCATTCTGGGGCAGGGACCCAGTACTTC
TRBJ1-5 | few | . | TRBV19 | CASSTYGQPQHF | TGTGCCAGTAGTACATATGGTCAGCCCCAGCATTTT
TRBJ1-5 | . | . | TRBV27 | CASSQTTYQPQHF | TGTGCCAGCAGTCAAACCACTTATCAGCCCCAGCATTTT
TRBJ2-3 | . | . | TRBV28 | CASSQSGTQYF | TGTGCCAGCAGTCAGTCGGGAACGCAGTATTTT
TRBJ2-3 | . | TRBD2 | TRBV5-1 | CASSLSSGGVTDTQYF | TGCGCCAGCAGCTTGTCATCCGGGGGGGTCACAGATACGCAGTATTTT
TRBJ1-5 | few | TRBD1 | TRBV7-2 | CASSSYGGQDINQPQHF | TGTGCCAGCAGCTCCTACGGTGGACAGGACATCAATCAGCCCCAGCATTTT
TRBJ1-2 | . | . | TRBV30 | CAWSEVAGVGYTF | TGTGCCTGGAGCGAAGTAGCGGGAGTTGGCTACACCTTC
TRBJ2-1 | . | . | TRBV29-1 | CSVGSRLALNNEQFF | TGCAGCGTTGGGTCTCGGCTAGCGCTAAACAATGAGCAGTTCTTC
TRBJ1-1 | . | . | TRBV6-1 | CASTRDGLNTEAFF | TGTGCCAGCACGCGGGACGGATTAAACACTGAAGCTTTCTTT
TRBJ1-1 | . | . | TRBV5-7 | CASSSSLDGDTEAFF | TGTGCCAGCAGCTCGTCCCTCGACGGGGACACTGAAGCTTTCTTT
TRBJ2-3 | few | . | TRBV29-1 | CTRTPPADTQYF | TGCACCCGAACCCCCCCTGCCGATACGCAGTATTTT
TRBJ2-1 | once | TRBD1 | TRBV5-1 | CASSLLDRARGNEQFF | TGCGCCAGCAGCTTGCTGGACAGGGCCCGGGGCAATGAGCAGTTCTTC
TRBJ2-7 | . | . | TRBV11-3 | CASSANRVNEQYF | TGTGCCAGCAGCGCCAACAGGGTGAACGAGCAGTACTTC
TRBJ1-2 | once | TRBD1 | TRBV5-1 | CASRGQADSYGYTF | TGCGCCAGCAGAGGACAGGCGGATTCCTATGGCTACACCTTC
TRBJ1-5 | . | TRBD1 | TRBV29-1 | CSFGQGLNQPQHF | TGCAGCTTCGGACAGGGGTTAAATCAGCCCCAGCATTTT
TRBJ2-3 | . | . | TRBV4-1 | CASSPLRTPTDTQYF | TGCGCCAGCAGCCCACTACGGACACCCACAGATACGCAGTATTTT
TRBJ1-2 | . | . | TRBV29-1 | CSVEDQRGALYGYTF | TGCAGCGTTGAAGATCAGAGGGGGGCCCTCTATGGCTACACCTTC
TRBJ1-1 | few | . | TRBV29-1 | CGSGNTEAFF | TGCGGGAGCGGGAACACTGAAGCTTTCTTT
TRBJ1-2 | . | . | TRBV28 | CASSFLGGYTF | TGTGCCAGCAGTTTCCTGGGTGGCTACACCTTC
TRBJ2-3 | few | . | TRBV29-1 | CSVELGADTQYF | TGCAGCGTTGAACTGGGGGCAGATACGCAGTATTTT
TRBJ1-4 | . | . | TRBV30 | CACYQGSTNEKLFF | TGTGCCTGCTATCAGGGATCAACTAATGAAAAACTGTTTTTT
TRBJ2-3 | once | . | TRBV11-2 | CASSLGTVRNTDTQYF | TGTGCCAGCAGCTTAGGAACAGTGCGGAACACAGATACGCAGTATTTT
TRBJ2-7 | . | . | TRBV5-1 | CASSVSGSSYEQYF | TGCGCCAGCAGCGTTTCAGGGAGCTCCTACGAGCAGTACTTC
TRBJ1-4 | . | . | TRBV20-1 | CSARGEKLFF | TGCAGTGCTAGAGGGGAAAAACTGTTTTTT
TRBJ2-3 | few | . | TRBV11-2 | CASTSPGTPGTDTQYF | TGTGCCAGCACTTCCCCCGGGACCCCAGGCACAGATACGCAGTATTTT
TRBJ2-1 | few | TRBD2 | TRBV19 | CASSTRTSGGYNEQFF | TGTGCCAGTAGTACCCGGACTAGCGGGGGCTACAATGAGCAGTTCTTC
TRBJ2-7 | . | . | TRBV2 | CASSELAGLTTYANYEQYF | TGTGCCAGCAGTGAACTGGCAGGCCTTACAACCTACGCTAACTACGAGCAGTACTTC
TRBJ1-1 | . | TRBD1 | TRBV5-1 | CASSAMTGMNTEAFF | TGCGCCAGCAGCGCGATGACAGGGATGAACACTGAAGCTTTCTTT
TRBJ2-3 | . | TRBD1 | TRBV5-1 | CATRDRSTDTQYF | TGCGCCACCCGGGACAGGAGCACAGATACGCAGTATTTT
TRBJ2-2 | . | . | TRBV29-1 | CSGGTPPGELFF | TGCAGCGGCGGGACCCCCCCAGGGGAGCTGTTTTTT
TRBJ2-5 | . | . | TRBV7-2 | CASTIRSPGETQYF | TGTGCCAGCACCATAAGGTCCCCGGGGGAGACCCAGTACTTC
TRBJ2-5 | . | TRBD2 | TRBV5-1 | CASSLRAGGLAETQYF | TGCGCCAGCAGCTTACGAGCGGGAGGTTTAGCGGAGACCCAGTACTTC
TRBJ2-7 | . | TRBD1 | TRBV5-1 | CASKKGTGNYEQYF | TGCGCCAGCAAGAAGGGGACAGGGAACTACGAGCAGTACTTC
TRBJ2-3 | few | TRBD2 | TRBV2 | CASSPSGYTDTQYF | TGTGCCAGCAGTCCTAGCGGATACACAGATACGCAGTATTTT
TRBJ2-3 | . | . | TRBV6-5 | CASSYSSGHRDTQYF | TGTGCCAGCAGTTATTCCTCGGGTCATAGGGATACGCAGTATTTT
TRBJ2-5 | few | TRBD2 | TRBV29-1 | CSVVVGSSGRVQKETQYF | TGCAGCGTTGTTGTGGGGTCTAGCGGGAGGGTACAGAAAGAGACCCAGTACTTC
TRBJ2-5 | few | . | TRBV29-1 | CSVGGGVRKRETQYF | TGCAGCGTCGGAGGGGGGGTGAGGAAAAGGGAGACCCAGTACTTC
TRBJ1-5 | . | . | TRBV27 | CASSLSGVQPQHF | TGTGCCAGCAGTTTATCAGGGGTTCAGCCCCAGCATTTT
TRBJ2-5 | . | TRBD1 | TRBV28 | CASRGQGFGAGRIETQYF | TGTGCCAGCAGGGGACAGGGGTTTGGAGCGGGGAGGATAGAGACCCAGTACTTC
TRBJ2-5 | few | . | TRBV18 | CASSPLQETQYF | TGTGCCAGCTCACCCCTCCAAGAGACCCAGTACTTC
TRBJ1-1 | . | TRBD1 | TRBV20-1 | CSADRGTEAFF | TGCAGTGCTGACAGGGGAACTGAAGCTTTCTTT
TRBJ2-1 | . | . | TRBV7-2 | CASSSTYPVYEQFF | TGTGCCAGCAGCTCCACCTACCCAGTCTATGAGCAGTTCTTC
TRBJ1-2 | few | . | TRBV30 | CAWSDSTGDYGYTF | TGTGCCTGGTCGGACTCTACCGGGGACTATGGCTACACCTTC
TRBJ2-7 | . | TRBD2 | TRBV5-1 | CASSPSSGVYEQYF | TGCGCCAGCAGCCCTTCTAGCGGGGTCTACGAGCAGTACTTC
TRBJ1-5 | few | . | TRBV7-3 | CASSEDYAQPQHF | TGTGCCAGCAGTGAGGACTACGCTCAGCCCCAGCATTTT